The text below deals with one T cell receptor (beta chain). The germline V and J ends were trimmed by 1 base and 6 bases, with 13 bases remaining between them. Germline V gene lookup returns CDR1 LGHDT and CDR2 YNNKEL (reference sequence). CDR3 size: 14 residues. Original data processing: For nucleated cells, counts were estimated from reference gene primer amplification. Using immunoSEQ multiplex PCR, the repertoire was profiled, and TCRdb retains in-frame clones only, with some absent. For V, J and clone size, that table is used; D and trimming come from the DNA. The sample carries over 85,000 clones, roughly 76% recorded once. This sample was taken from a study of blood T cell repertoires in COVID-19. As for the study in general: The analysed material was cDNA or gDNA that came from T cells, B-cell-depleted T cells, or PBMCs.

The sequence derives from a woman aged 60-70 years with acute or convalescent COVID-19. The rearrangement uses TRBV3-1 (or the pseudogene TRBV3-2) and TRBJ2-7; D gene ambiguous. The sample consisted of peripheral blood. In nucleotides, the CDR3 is TGTGCCAGCAGCCAAGCCCAGGCCTTGGGCGAGCAGTACTTC. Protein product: CASSQAQALGEQYF.